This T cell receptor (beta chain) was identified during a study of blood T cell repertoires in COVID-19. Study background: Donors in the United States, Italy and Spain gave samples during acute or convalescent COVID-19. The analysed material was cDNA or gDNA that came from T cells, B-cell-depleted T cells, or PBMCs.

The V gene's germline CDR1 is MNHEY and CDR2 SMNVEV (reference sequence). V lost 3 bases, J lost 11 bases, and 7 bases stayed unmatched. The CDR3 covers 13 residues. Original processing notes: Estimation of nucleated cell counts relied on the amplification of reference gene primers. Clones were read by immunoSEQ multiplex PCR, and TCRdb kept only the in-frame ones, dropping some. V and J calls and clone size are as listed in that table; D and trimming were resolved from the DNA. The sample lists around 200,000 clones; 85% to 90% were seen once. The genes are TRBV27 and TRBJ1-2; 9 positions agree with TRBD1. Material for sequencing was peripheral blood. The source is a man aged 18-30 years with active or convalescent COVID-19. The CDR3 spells CASSFRTGVDYTF. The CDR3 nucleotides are TGTGCCAGCAGTTTCCGGACAGGGGTGGATTACACCTTC.